This T cell receptor (beta chain) was sequenced during a study of a mutant IDH1 vaccine in newly diagnosed glioma. Study-wide context: Initiation of the vaccine course occurred 4-6 weeks after radiotherapy alone, or alongside temozolomide cycles.

Only in-frame clones appear in the TCRdb table, and some are missing; sequencing was by immunoSEQ multiplex PCR. The sample holds about 23,000 clones; approximately 84% are singletons and the top ten take around 2.8%. As to this clone: The antigen is not known.

Time point here: week 47, end of study. Doses of 300 ug of mutant IDH1 20-mer peptide were given with topical imiquimod. CDR3 length: 13 residues. Germline V gene lookup returns CDR1 SGHTA and CDR2 FQGTGA. V lost 3 bases and J lost 4, with 6 bases in between. The receptor was isolated from a man aged 40-55 years with glioma. The source material was PBMCs, sampled from a glioma patient whose treatment included an IDH1 peptide vaccine. This chain joins TRBV7-3 and TRBJ2-2; D call uncertain. In DNA, the CDR3 is TGTGCCAGCAGCTTCAGAAGCACCGGGGAGCTGTTTTTT. Translation gives CASSFRSTGELFF.